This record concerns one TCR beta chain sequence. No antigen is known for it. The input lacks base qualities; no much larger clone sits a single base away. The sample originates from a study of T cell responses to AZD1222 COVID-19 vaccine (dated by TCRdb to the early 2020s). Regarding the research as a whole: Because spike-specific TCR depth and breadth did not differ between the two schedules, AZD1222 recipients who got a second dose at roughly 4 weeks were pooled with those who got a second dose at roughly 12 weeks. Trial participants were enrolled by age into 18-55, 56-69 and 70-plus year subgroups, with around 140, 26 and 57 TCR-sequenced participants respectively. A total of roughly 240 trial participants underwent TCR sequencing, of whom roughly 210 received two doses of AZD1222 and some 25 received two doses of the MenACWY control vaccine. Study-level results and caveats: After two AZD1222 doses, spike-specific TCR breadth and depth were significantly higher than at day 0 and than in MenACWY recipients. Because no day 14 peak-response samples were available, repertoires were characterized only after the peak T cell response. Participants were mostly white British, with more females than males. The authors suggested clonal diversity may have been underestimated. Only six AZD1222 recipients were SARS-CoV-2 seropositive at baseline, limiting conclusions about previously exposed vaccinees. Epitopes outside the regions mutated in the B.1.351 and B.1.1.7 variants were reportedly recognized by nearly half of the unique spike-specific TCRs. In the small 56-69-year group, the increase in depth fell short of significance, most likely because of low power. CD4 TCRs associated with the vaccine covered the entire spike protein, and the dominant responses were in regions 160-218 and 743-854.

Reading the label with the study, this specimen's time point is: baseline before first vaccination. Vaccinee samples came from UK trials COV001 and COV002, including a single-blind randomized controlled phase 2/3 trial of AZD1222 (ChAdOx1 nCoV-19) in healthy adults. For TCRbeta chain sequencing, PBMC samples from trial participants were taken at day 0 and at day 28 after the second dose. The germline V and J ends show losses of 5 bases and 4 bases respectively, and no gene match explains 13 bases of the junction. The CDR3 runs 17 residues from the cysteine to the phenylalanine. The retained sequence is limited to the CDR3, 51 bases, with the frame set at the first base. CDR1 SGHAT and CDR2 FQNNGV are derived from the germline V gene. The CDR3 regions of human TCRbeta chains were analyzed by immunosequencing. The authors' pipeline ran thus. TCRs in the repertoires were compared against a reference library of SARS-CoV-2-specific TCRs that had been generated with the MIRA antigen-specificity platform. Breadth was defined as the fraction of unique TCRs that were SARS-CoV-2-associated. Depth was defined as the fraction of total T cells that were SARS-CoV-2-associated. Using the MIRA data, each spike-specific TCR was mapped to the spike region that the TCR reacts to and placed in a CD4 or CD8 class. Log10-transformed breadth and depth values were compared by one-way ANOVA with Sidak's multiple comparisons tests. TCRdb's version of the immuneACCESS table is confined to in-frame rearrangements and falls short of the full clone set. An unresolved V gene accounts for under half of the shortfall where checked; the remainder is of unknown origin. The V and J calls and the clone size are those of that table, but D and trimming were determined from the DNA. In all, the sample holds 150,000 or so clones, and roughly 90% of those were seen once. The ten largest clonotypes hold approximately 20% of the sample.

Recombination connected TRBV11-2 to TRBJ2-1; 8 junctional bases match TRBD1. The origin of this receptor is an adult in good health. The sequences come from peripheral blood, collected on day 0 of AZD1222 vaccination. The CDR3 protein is CASSLGGQGSFYNEQFF. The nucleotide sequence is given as TGTGCCAGCAGCCTAGGCGGACAGGGATCTTTTTACAATGAGCAGTTCTTC.